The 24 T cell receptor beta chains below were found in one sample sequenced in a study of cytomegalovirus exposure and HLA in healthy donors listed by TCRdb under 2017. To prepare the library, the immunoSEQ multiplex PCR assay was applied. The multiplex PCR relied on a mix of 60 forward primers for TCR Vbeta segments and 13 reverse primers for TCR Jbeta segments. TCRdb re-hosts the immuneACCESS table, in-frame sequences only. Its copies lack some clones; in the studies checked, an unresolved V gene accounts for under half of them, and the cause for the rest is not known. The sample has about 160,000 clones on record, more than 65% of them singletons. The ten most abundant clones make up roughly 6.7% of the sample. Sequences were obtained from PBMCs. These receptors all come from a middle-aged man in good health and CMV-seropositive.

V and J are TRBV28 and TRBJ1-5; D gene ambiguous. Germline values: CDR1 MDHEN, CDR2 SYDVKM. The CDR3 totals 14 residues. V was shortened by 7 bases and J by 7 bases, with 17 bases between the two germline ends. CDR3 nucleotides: TGTGCCAGCACCCCGGCTCGGGGTTGGCAGCCCCAGCATTTT. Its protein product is CASTPARGWQPQHF.

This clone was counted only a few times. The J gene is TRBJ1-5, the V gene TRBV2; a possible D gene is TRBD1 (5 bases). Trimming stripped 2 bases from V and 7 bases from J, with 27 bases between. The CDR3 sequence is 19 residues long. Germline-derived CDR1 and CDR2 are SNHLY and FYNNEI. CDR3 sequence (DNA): TGTGCCAGCAGTGAACGGGGGAGACTGGTCGGGGGAGTTAGGCAGCCCCAGCATTTT. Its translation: CASSERGRLVGGVRQPQHF.

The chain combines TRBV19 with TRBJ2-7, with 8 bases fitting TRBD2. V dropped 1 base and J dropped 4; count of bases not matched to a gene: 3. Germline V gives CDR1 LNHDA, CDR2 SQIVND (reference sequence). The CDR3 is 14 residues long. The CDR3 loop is CASSIAGGPYEQYF. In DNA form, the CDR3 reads TGTGCCAGTAGTATAGCGGGAGGGCCTTACGAGCAGTACTTC.

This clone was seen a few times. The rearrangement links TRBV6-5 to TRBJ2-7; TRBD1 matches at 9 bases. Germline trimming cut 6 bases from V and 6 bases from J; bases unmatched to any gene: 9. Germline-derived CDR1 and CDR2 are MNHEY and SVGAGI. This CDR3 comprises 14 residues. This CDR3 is CASRNYLTGGEQYF. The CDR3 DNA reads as TGTGCCAGCAGAAACTACCTGACAGGGGGCGAGCAGTACTTC.

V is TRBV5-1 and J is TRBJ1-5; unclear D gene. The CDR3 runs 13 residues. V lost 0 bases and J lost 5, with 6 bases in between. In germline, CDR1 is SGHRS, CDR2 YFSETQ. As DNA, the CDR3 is TGCGCCAGCAGCTTGGCCGAGGATCAGCCCCAGCATTTT. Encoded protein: CASSLAEDQPQHF.

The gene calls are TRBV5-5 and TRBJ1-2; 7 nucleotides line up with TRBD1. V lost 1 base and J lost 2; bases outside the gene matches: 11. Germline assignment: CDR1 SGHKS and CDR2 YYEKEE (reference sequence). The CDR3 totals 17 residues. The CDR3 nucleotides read TGTGCCAGCAGCTTGTATTATTTCGGGACAGTCAACTATGGCTACACCTTC. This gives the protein CASSLYYFGTVNYGYTF.

The CDR3 bases are TGCGCCAGCAGTGGTCAGACTAGGAGTGAGCAGTTCTTC. Translated, it gives CASSGQTRSEQFF. The J gene is TRBJ2-1, the V gene TRBV10-1, with a weak D call TRBD2 (6 bases). There are 13 residues in the CDR3. The V end lost 4 bases, the J end lost 9 bases, and 13 bases lay between the germline ends. The germline V gene has CDR1 WNHNN and CDR2 SYGVQD (reference sequence).

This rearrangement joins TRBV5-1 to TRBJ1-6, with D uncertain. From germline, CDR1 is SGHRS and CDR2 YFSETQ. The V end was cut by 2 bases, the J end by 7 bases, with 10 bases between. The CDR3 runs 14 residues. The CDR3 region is CASSFTGGNSPLHF. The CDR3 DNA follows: TGCGCCAGCAGCTTTACTGGCGGGAATTCACCCCTCCACTTT. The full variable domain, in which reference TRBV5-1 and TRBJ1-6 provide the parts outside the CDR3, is KAGVTQTPRYLIKTRGQQVTLSCSPISGHRSVSWYQQTPGQGLQFLFEYFSETQRNKGNFPGRFSGRQFSNSRSEMNVSTLELGDSALYLCASSFTGGNSPLHFGNGTRLTVT.

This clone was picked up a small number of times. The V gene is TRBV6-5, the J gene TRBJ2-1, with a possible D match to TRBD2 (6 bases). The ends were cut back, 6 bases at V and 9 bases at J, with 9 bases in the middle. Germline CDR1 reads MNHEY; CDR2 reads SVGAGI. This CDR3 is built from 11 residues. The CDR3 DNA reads TGTGCCAGCAGGGTGGAGGGTGAGCAGTTCTTC. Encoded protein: CASRVEGEQFF.

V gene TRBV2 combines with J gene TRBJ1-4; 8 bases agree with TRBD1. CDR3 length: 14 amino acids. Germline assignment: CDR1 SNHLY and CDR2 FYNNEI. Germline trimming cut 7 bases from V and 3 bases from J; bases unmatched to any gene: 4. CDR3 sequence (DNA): TGTGCCAGCACGCGGACAGGGCCTAATGAAAAACTGTTTTTT. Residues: CASTRTGPNEKLFF.

In DNA form, the CDR3 reads TGTGCCAGCAGCTTAGGACAGCTGAACACCGGGGAGCTGTTTTTT. The encoded protein is CASSLGQLNTGELFF. The V and J genes are TRBV11-2 and TRBJ2-2; weak D call: TRBD1 (5 bases). This CDR3 comprises 15 residues. Trimming stripped 1 base from V and 1 base from J, with 7 bases between. The germline V gene has CDR1 SGHAT and CDR2 FQNNGV. Supplemented by reference TRBV11-2 and TRBJ2-2, the full variable domain reads EAGVAQSPRYKIIEKRQSVAFWCNPISGHATLYWYQQILGQGPKLLIQFQNNGVVDDSQLPKDRFSAERLKGVDSTLKIQPAKLEDSAVYLCASSLGQLNTGELFFGEGSRLTVL.

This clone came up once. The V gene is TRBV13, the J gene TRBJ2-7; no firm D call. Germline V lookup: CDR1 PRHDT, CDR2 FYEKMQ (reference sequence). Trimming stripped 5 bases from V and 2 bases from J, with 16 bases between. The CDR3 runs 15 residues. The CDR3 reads CASSPRGPGTYEQYF. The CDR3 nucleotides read TGTGCCAGCAGCCCCCGTGGGCCAGGAACCTACGAGCAGTACTTC.

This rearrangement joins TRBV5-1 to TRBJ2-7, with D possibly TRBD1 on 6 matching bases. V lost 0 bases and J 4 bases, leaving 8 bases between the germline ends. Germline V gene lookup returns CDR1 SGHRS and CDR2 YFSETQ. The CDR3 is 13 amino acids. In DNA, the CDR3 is TGCGCCAGCAGCTTGGGACAGGATTACGAGCAGTACTTC. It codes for CASSLGQDYEQYF.

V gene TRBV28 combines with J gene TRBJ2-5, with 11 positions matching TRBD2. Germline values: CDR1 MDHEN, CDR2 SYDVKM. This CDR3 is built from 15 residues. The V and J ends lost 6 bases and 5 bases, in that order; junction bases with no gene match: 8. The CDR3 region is CASSRSGRALETQYF. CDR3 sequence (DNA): TGTGCCAGCAGCCGTAGCGGGAGGGCCTTGGAGACCCAGTACTTC. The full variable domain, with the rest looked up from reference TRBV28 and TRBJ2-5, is DVKVTQSSRYLVKRTGEKVFLECVQDMDHENMFWYRQDPGLGLRLIYFSYDVKMKEKGDIPEGYSVSREKKERFSLILESASTNQTSMYLCASSRSGRALETQYFGPGTRLLVL.

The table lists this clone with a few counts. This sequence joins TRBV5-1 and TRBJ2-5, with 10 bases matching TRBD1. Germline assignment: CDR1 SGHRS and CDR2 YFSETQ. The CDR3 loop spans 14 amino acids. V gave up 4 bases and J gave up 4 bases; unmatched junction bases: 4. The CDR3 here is CASSPRTGGETQYF. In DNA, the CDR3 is TGCGCCAGCAGCCCGCGGACAGGGGGAGAGACCCAGTACTTC.

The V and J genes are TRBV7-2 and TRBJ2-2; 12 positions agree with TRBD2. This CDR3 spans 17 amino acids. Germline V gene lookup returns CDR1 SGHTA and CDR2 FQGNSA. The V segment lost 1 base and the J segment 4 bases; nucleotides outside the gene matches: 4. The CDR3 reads CASSLGLAGGSTGELFF. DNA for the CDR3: TGTGCCAGCAGCTTAGGGCTAGCGGGAGGGAGCACCGGGGAGCTGTTTTTT.

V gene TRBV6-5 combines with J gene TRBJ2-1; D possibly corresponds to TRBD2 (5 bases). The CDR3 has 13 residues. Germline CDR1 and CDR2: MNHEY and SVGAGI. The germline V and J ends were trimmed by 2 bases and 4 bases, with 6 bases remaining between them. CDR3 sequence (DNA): TGTGCCAGCAGTTACAGGGAGTACAATGAGCAGTTCTTC. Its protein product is CASSYREYNEQFF.

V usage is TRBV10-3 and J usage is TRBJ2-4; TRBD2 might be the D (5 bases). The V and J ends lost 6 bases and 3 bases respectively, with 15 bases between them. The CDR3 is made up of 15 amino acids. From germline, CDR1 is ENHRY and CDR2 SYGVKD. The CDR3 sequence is CAIRDPTGSKNIQYF. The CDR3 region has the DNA TGTGCCATCAGGGATCCGACTGGGAGCAAAAACATTCAGTACTTC.

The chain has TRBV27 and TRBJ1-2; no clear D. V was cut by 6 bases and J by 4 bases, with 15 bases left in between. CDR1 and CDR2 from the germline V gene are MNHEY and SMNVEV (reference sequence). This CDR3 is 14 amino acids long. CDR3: CASRPGSNSYGYTF. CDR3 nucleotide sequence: TGTGCCAGCAGACCAGGTTCCAACAGCTATGGCTACACCTTC.

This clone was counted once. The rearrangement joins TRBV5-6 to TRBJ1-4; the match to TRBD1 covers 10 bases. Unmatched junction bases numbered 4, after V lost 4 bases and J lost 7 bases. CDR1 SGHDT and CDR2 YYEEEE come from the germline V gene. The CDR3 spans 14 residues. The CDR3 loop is CASSPDRGSEKLFF. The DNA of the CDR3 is TGTGCCAGCAGCCCGGACAGGGGGAGTGAAAAACTGTTTTTT.

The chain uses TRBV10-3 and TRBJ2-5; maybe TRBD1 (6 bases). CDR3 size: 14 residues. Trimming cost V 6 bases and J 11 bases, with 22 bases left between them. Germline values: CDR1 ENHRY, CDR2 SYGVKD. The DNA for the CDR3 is TGTGCCATCAGGGATGCCGGGACACCTCAGGGGCAGTACTTC. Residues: CAIRDAGTPQGQYF.

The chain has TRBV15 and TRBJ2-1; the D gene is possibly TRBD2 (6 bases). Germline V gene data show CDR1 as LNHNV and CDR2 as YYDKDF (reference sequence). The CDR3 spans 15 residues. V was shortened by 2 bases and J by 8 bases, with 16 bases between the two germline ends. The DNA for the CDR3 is TGTGCCACCAGCAGAAGGGTAGCGGTGCGGGATGAGCAGTTCTTC. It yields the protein CATSRRVAVRDEQFF.

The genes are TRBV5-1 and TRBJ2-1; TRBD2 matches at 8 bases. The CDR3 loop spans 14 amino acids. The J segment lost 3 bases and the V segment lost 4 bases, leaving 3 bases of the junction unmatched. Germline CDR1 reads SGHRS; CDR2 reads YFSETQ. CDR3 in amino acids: CASSREGFYNEQFF. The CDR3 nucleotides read TGCGCCAGCAGCCGGGAGGGCTTCTACAATGAGCAGTTCTTC.

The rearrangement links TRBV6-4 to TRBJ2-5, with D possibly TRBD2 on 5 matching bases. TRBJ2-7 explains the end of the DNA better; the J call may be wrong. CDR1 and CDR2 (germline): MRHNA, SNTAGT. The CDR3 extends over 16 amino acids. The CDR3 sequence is CASSDSTKTLLYEQYF. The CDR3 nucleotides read TGTGCCAGCAGTGACTCGACTAAGACACTCCTCTACGAGCAGTACTTC.